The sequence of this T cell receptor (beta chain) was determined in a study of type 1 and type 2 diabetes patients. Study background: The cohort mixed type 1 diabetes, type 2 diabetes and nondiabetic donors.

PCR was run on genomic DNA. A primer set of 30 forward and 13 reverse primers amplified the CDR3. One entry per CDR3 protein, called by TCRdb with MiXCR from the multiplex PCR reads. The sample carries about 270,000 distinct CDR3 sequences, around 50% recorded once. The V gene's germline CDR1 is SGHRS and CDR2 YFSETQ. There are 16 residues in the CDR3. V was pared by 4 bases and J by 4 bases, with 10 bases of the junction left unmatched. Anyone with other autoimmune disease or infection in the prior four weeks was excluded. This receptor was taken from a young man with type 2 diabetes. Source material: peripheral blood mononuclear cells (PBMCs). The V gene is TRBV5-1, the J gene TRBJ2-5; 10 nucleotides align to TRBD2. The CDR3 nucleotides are TGCGCCAGCAGCCAGACTACAGCGGGAGGGCCAGAGACCCAGTACTTC. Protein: CASSQTTAGGPETQYF.